This T cell receptor (beta chain) was identified in a study of T-cell reconstitution after alpha-beta-depleted transplantation in children. TCRbeta library construction was performed incorporating unique molecular identifiers. Each CDR3 protein is one row after TCRdb ran MiXCR on the PCR reads. This table has about 310,000 distinct CDR3 sequences, about a quarter appearing once. The receptor comes from a male patient younger than 18 who had a stem cell transplant for acute lymphoblastic leukemia, so the T cells may come from the graft donor. The sample was PBMCs, mostly from graft donor cells, taken 180 days after TCRalphabeta/CD19-depleted stem cell transplant.

The CDR3 coding sequence is TGTGCCAGCTCTCGTAGCCCGGGACAGCCCACAGATACGCAGTATTTT. It specifies CASSRSPGQPTDTQYF. The chain couples TRBV18 to TRBJ2-3; 7 positions agree with TRBD1. With V trimmed by 6 bases and J by 2 bases, 11 bases remained unmatched. Germline V gene sequence: CDR1 KGHSH, CDR2 LQKENI. This CDR3 is 16 amino acids long.